The clone carrying this TCR beta chain turned up a few times. No antigen is known for it. The data derive from a study of beta chain features in type 1 diabetes. General study results and limits: Because the template was cDNA, high-expressing cells might be over-represented. A pattern of fewer insertions and more deletions at VDJ junctions was seen in type 1 diabetes patients. Whether TCRB rearrangement is influenced by HLA type went unresolved here.

The isolated RNA, all of it, was reverse transcribed, so expressed TCRB transcripts were what got sequenced. Libraries were prepared by immunoSEQ multiplex PCR; TCRdb keeps only in-frame clonotypes and omits some of them. The sample includes over 700,000 clones, around a sixth seen only once; the top ten take 0.02% to 0.025%. The V gene lost 6 bases and the J gene lost 5 bases, with 13 bases spanning the gap. Germline CDR1 and CDR2: KGHSH and LQKENI. This CDR3 contains 13 residues. The authors sorted CD4+ naive, central memory, regulatory and stem cell-like memory cells via CD45RO/CCR7/CD25/CD127/CD95/CD27.

Sequencing was done on a sample of naive CD4+ T cells from blood. The receptor's source is a young woman in good health. This sequence joins TRBV18 and TRBJ1-1; D may be TRBD1 (5 bases). CDR3 residues: CASSFTAGTEAFF. As DNA, the CDR3 is TGTGCCAGCTCCTTCACCGCAGGGACTGAAGCTTTCTTT. The variable domain in full, completed from reference TRBV18 and TRBJ1-1, reads NAGVMQNPRHLVRRRGQEARLRCSPMKGHSHVYWYRQLPEEGLKFMVYLQKENIIDESGMPKERFSAEFPKEGPSILRIQQVVRGDSAAYFCASSFTAGTEAFFGQGTRLTVV.